The table lists the clone carrying this TCR beta chain with a few counts. In TCRdb, the 5' RACE reads were re-called with MiXCR into one record per CDR3 protein. The sample consists of about 130,000 distinct CDR3 sequences, about 15% of them appearing once. This CDR3 is 17 amino acids long. Germline loops: CDR1 SEHNR, CDR2 FQNEAQ (reference sequence). Trimming left V 6 bases short and J 0 bases short, with 15 bases between. The sample belongs to a study of early T cells in non-severe SARS-CoV-2 infection. The chain carries TRBV7-9 and TRBJ2-6; possible D gene TRBD2, 6 bases. This TCR was sampled from an adult who was a healthcare worker with PCR-confirmed SARS-CoV-2 infection or an uninfected control (not recorded which). Source material: whole blood. In DNA, the CDR3 is TGTGCCAGCAGTCTTCGCCGCGGGGACTCTGGGGCCAACGTCCTGACTTTC. Translated, it gives CASSLRRGDSGANVLTF.